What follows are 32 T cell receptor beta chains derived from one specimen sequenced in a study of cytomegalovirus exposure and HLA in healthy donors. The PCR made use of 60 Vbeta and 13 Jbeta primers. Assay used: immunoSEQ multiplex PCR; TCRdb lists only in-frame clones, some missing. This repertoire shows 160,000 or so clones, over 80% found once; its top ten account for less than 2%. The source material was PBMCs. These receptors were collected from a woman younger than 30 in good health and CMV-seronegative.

The DNA for the CDR3 is TGTGCCAGCATCTCCCACCCGAGGAGGAATGAAAAACTGTTTTTT. Residues: CASISHPRRNEKLFF. The V and J genes are TRBV6-1 and TRBJ1-4; no clear D. Germline CDR1 reads MNHNS; CDR2 reads SASEGT. Trimming pared 7 bases from V and 5 bases from J, leaving 17 bases between. CDR3 length: 15 residues.

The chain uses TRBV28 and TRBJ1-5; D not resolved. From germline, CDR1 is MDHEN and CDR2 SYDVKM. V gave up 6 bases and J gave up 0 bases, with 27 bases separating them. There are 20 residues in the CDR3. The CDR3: CASSHPRPFQRGYSNQPQHF. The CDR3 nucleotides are TGTGCCAGCAGCCACCCCCGACCGTTCCAACGCGGGTATAGCAATCAGCCCCAGCATTTT.

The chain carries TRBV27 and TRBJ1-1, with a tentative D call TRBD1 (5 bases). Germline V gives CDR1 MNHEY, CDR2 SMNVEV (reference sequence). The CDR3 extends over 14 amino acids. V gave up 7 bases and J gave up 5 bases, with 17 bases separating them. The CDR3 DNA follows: TGTGCCAGCACAACGGTGGGGGGGTCTACTGAAGCTTTCTTT. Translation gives CASTTVGGSTEAFF.

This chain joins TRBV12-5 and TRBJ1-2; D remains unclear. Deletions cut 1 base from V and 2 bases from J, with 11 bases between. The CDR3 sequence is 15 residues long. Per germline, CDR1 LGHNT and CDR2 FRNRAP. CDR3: CASGLAGPNNYGYTF. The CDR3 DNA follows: TGTGCTAGTGGTTTGGCAGGTCCCAACAACTATGGCTACACCTTC.

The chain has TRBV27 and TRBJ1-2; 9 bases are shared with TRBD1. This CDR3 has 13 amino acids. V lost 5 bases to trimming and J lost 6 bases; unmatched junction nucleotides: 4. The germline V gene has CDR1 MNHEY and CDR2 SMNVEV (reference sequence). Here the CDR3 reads CASSRGTGNGYTF. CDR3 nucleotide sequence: TGTGCCAGCAGTAGGGGGACAGGGAATGGCTACACCTTC.

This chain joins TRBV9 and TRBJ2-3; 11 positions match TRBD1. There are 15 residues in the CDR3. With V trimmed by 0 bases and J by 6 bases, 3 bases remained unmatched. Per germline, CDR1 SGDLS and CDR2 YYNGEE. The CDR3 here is CASSVGTGGLDTQYF. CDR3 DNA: TGTGCCAGCAGCGTAGGGACAGGGGGCTTGGATACGCAGTATTTT.

Here the CDR3 reads CASSLGAGEIPPYNEQFF. For the CDR3, the DNA is TGTGCCAGCAGCTTGGGGGCCGGGGAGATTCCCCCCTACAATGAGCAGTTCTTC. This sequence joins TRBV5-6 and TRBJ2-1; maybe TRBD2 (5 bases). Germline V CDR1 and CDR2: SGHDT, YYEEEE. This CDR3 is 18 amino acids long. V gave up 0 bases and J gave up 2 bases, with 18 bases separating them.

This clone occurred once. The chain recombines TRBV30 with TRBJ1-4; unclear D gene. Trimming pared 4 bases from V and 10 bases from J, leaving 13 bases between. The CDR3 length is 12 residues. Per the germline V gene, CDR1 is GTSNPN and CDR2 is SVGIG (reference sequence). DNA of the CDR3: TGTGCCTGGACAGATGGGCCCGGAAAACTGTTTTTT. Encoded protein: CAWTDGPGKLFF. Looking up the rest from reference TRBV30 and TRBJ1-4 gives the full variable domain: SQTIHQWPATLVQPVGSPLSLECTVEGTSNPNLYWYRQAAGRGLQLLFYSVGIGQISSEVPQNLSASRPQDRQFILSSKKLLLSDSGFYLCAWTDGPGKLFFGSGTQLSVL.

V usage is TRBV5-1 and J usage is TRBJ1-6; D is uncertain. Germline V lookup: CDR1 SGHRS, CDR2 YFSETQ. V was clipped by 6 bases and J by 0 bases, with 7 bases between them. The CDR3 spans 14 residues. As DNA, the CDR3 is TGCGCCAGCACACCGAGCTCCTATAATTCACCCCTCCACTTT. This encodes CASTPSSYNSPLHF.

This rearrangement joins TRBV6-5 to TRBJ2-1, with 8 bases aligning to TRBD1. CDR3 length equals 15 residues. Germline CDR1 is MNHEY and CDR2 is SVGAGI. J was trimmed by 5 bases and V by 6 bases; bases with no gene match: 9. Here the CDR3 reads CASRIDRGNNNEQFF. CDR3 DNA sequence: TGTGCCAGCAGGATAGACAGGGGAAATAACAATGAGCAGTTCTTC.

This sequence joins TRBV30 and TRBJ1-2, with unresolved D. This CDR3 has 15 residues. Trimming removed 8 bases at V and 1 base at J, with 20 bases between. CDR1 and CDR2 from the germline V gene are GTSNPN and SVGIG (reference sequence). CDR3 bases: TGTGCCAGACGACGGCGGGGAGAAGTTAACTATGGCTACACCTTC. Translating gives CARRRRGEVNYGYTF.

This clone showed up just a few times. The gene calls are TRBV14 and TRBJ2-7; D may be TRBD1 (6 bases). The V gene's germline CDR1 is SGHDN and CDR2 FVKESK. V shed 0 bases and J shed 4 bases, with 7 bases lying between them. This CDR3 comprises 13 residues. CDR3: CASSQDRGYEQYF. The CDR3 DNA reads TGTGCCAGCAGCCAAGACAGGGGTTACGAGCAGTACTTC.

The CDR3 reads CASSSPPDRVGGYTF. The CDR3 coding sequence is TGCGCCAGCAGCTCCCCTCCCGACAGGGTGGGAGGCTACACCTTC. The chain links TRBV5-1 to TRBJ1-2; 7 positions match TRBD1. This CDR3 has 15 residues. The germline gives CDR1 SGHRS, CDR2 YFSETQ. The V and J ends lost 3 bases and 8 bases, in that order; junction bases with no gene match: 13.

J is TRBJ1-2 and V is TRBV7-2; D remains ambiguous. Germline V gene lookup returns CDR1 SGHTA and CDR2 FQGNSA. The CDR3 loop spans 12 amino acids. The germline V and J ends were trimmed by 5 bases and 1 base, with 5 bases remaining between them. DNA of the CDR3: TGTGCCAGCAGCCGAGATAACTATGGCTACACCTTC. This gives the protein CASSRDNYGYTF. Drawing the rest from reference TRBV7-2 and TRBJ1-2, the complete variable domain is GAGVSQSPSNKVTEKGKDVELRCDPISGHTALYWYRQSLGQGLEFLIYFQGNSAPDKSGLPSDRFSAERTGGSVSTLTIQRTQQEDSAVYLCASSRDNYGYTFGSGTRLTVV.

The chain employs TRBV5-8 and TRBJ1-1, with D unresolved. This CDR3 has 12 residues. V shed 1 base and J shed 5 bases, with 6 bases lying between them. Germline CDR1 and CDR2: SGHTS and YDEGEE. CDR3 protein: CASSLMRTEAFF. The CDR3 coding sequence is TGTGCCAGCAGCTTGATGAGGACTGAAGCTTTCTTT.

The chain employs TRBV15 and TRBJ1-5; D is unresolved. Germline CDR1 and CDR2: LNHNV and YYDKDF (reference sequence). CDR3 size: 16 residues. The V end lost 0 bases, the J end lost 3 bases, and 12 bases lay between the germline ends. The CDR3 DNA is TGTGCCACCAGCAGAGATCATCTCCAGTCCAATCAGCCCCAGCATTTT. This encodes CATSRDHLQSNQPQHF.

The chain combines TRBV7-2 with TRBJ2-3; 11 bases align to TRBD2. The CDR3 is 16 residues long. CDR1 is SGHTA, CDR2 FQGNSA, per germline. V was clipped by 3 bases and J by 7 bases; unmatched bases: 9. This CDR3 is CASSFDSGGGRNTQYF. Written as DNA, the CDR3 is TGTGCCAGCAGCTTCGATAGCGGGGGGGGCAGGAATACGCAGTATTTT. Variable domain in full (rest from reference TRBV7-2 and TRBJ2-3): GAGVSQSPSNKVTEKGKDVELRCDPISGHTALYWYRQSLGQGLEFLIYFQGNSAPDKSGLPSDRFSAERTGGSVSTLTIQRTQQEDSAVYLCASSFDSGGGRNTQYFGPGTRLTVL.

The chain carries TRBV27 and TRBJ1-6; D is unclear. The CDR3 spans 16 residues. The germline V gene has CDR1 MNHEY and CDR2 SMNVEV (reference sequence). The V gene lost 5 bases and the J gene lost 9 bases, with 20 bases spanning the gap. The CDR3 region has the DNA TGTGCCAGCAGTATATTAGAGGGTGTTGGAAGTTCACCCCTCCACTTT. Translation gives CASSILEGVGSSPLHF.

DNA of the CDR3: TGTGCCAGCTCACCGGAAGGGGTTACCAATCAGCCCCAGCATTTT. Translation: CASSPEGVTNQPQHF. The chain is built from TRBV18 and TRBJ1-5; D possibly corresponds to TRBD1 (5 bases). Looked up from germline, CDR1 is KGHSH and CDR2 is LQKENI. The CDR3 loop spans 15 amino acids. Trimming cost V 3 bases and J 3 bases, with 12 bases left between them.

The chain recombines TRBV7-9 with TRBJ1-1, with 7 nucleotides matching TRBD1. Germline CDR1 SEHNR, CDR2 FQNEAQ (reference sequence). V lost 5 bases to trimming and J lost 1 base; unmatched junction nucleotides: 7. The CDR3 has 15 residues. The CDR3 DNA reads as TGTGCCAGCAGCCTGAACAGGGGTTGGAACACTGAAGCTTTCTTT. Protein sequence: CASSLNRGWNTEAFF.

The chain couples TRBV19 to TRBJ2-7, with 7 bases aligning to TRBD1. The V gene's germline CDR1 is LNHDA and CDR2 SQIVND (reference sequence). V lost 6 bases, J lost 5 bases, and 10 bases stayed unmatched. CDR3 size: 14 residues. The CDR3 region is CASSPDRVINEQYF. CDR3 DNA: TGTGCCAGTAGCCCCGACAGGGTAATCAACGAGCAGTACTTC.

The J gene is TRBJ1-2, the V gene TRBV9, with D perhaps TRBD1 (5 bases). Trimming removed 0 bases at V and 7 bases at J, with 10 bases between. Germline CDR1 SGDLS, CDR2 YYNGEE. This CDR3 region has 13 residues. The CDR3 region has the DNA TGTGCCAGCAGCGTAGAAGACAGAGGTGGCTACACCTTC. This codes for CASSVEDRGGYTF.

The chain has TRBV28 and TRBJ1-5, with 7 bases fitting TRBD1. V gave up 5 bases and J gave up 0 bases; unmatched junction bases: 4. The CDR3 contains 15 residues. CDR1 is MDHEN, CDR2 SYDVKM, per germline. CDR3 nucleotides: TGTGCCAGCAGTCTGGGACAGATTAGCAATCAGCCCCAGCATTTT. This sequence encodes CASSLGQISNQPQHF.

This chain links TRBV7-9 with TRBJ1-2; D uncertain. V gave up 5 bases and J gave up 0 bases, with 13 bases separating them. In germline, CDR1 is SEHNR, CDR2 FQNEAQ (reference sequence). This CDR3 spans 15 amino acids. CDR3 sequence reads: CASSERAAANYGYTF. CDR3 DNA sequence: TGTGCCAGCAGCGAAAGAGCCGCCGCTAACTATGGCTACACCTTC.

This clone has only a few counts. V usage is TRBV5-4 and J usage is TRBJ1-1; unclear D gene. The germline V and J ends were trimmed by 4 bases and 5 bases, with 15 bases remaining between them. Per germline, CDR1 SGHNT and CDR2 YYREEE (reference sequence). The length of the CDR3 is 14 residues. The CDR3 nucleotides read TGTGCCAGCAGCCTGGACGTGACGGGGACTGAAGCTTTCTTT. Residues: CASSLDVTGTEAFF.

CDR3 sequence reads: CAWSVGRSYGYTF. The CDR3 coding sequence is TGTGCCTGGAGTGTAGGCAGGTCGTATGGCTACACCTTC. The chain combines TRBV30 with TRBJ1-2; no reliable D call. This CDR3 is 13 amino acids long. Germline values: CDR1 GTSNPN, CDR2 SVGIG (reference sequence). The ends were cut back, 0 bases at V and 5 bases at J, with 10 bases in the middle.

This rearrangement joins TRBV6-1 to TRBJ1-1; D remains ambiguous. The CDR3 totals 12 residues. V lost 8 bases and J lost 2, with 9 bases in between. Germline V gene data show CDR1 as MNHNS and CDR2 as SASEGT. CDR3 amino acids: CASHSVNTEAFF. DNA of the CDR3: TGTGCCAGCCACTCGGTTAACACTGAAGCTTTCTTT.

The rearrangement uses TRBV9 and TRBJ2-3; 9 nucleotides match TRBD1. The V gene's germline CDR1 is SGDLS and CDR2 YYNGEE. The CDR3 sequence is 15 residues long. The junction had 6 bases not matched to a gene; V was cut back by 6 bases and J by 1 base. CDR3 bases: TGTGCCAGCAACTTACAGGGGGCCGGCACAGATACGCAGTATTTT. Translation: CASNLQGAGTDTQYF.

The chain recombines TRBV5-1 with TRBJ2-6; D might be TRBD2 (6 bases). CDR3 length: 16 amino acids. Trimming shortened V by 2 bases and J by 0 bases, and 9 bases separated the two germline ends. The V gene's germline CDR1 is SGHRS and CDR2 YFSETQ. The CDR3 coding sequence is TGCGCCAGCAGCTTACGGGAGTTCTCTGGGGCCAACGTCCTGACTTTC. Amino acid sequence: CASSLREFSGANVLTF.

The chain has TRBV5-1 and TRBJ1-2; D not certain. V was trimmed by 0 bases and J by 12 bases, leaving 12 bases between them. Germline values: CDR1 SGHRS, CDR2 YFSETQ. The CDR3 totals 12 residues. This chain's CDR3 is CASSLGGGKHTF. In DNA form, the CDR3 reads TGCGCCAGCAGCTTGGGAGGCGGGAAGCACACCTTC.

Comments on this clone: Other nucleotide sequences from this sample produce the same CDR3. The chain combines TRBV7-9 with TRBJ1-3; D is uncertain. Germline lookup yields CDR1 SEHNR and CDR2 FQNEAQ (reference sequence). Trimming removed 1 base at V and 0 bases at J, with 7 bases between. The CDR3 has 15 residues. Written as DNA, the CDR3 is TGTGCCAGCAGCTTAGTATCACTCTCTGGAAACACCATATATTTT. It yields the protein CASSLVSLSGNTIYF.

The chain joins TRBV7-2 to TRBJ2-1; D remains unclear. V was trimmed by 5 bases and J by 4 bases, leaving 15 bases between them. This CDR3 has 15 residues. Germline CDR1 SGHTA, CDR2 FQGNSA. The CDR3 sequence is CASSPGHERYNEQFF. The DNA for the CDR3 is TGTGCCAGCAGCCCAGGCCATGAACGGTACAATGAGCAGTTCTTC. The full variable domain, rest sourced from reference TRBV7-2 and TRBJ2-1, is GAGVSQSPSNKVTEKGKDVELRCDPISGHTALYWYRQSLGQGLEFLIYFQGNSAPDKSGLPSDRFSAERTGGSVSTLTIQRTQQEDSAVYLCASSPGHERYNEQFFGPGTRLTVL.